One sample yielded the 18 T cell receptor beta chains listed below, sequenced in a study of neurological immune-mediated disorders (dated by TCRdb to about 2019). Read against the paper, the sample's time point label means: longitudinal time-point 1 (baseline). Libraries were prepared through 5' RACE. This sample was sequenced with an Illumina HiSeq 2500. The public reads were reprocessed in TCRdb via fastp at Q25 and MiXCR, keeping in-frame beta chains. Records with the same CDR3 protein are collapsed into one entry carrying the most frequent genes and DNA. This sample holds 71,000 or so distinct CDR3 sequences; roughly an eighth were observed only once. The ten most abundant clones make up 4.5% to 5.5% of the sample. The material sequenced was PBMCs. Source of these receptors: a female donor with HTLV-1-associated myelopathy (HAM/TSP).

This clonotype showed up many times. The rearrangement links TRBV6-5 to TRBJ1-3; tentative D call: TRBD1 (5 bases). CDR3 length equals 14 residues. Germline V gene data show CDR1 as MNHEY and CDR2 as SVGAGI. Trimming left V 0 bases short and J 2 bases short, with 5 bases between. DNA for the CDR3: TGTGCCAGCAGTTACTCAGGGGCTGGAAACACCATATATTTT. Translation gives CASSYSGAGNTIYF.

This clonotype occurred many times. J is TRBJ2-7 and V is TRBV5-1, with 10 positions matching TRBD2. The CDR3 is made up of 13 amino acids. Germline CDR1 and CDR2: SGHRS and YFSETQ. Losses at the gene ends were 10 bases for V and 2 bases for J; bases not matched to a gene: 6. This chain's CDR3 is CACKAGGPYEQYF. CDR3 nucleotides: TGCGCCTGTAAAGCGGGGGGGCCCTACGAGCAGTACTTC.

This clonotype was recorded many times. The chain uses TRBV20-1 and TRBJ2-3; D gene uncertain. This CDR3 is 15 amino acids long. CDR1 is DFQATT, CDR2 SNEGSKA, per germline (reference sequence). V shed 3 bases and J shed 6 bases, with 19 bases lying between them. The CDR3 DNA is TGCAGTGCTAGCAGAGACATGGTTATTGGGGATACGCAGTATTTT. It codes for CSASRDMVIGDTQYF.

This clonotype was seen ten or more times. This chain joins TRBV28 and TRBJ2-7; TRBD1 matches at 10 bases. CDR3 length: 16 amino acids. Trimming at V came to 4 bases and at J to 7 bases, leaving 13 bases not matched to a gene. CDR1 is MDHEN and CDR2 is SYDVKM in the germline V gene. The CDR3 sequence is CASSSIDRGPIDEQYF. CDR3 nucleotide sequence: TGTGCCAGCAGTTCTATCGACAGGGGGCCAATCGATGAGCAGTACTTC. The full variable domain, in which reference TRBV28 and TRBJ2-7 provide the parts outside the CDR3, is DVKVTQSSRYLVKRTGEKVFLECVQDMDHENMFWYRQDPGLGLRLIYFSYDVKMKEKGDIPEGYSVSREKKERFSLILESASTNQTSMYLCASSSIDRGPIDEQYFGPGTRLTVT.

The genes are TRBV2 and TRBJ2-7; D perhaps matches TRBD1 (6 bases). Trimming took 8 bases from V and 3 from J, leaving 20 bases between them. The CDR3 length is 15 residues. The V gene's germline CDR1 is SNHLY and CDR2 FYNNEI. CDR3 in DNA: TGTGCCAGCGCACCGAGATGGACAGTAAACTACGAGCAGTACTTC. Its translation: CASAPRWTVNYEQYF.

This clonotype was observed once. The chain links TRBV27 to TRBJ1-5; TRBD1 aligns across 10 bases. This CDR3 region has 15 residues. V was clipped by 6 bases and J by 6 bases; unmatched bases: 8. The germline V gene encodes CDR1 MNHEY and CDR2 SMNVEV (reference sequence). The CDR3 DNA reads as TGTGCCAGCAGCCCTGTGGGACAGGGGTCTCAGCCCCAGCATTTT. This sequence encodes CASSPVGQGSQPQHF.

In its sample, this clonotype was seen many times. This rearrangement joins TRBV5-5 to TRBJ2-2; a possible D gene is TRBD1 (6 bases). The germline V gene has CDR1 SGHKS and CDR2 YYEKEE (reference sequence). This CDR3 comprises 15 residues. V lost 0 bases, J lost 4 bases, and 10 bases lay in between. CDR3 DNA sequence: TGTGCCAGCAGCTTGGAGGCCAGGGGCACCGGGGAGCTGTTTTTT. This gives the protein CASSLEARGTGELFF.

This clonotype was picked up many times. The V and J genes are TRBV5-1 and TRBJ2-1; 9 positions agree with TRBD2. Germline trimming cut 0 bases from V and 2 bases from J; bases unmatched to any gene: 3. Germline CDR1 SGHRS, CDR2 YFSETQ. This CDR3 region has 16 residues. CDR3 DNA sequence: TGCGCCAGCAGCTTGGCCCCTAGCGGGGCCTACAATGAGCAGTTCTTC. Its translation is CASSLAPSGAYNEQFF.

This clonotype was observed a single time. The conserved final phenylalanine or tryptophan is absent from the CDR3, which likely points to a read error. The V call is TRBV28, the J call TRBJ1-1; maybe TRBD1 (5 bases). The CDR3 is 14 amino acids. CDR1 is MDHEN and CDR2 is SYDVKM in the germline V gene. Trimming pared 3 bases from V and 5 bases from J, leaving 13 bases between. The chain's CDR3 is CASSFRGRTTEAFL. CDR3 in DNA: TGTGCCAGCAGTTTTCGGGGGAGGACTACTGAAGCTTTCCTT.

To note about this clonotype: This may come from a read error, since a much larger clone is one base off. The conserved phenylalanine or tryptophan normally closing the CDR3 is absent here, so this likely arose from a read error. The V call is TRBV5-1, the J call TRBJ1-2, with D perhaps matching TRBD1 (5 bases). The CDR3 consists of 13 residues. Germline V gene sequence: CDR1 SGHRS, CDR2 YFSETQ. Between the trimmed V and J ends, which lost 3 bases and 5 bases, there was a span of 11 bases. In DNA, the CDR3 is TGCGCCAGCAGCTGGGGAACAGGATATGGCTACACCTTA. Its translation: CASSWGTGYGYTL.

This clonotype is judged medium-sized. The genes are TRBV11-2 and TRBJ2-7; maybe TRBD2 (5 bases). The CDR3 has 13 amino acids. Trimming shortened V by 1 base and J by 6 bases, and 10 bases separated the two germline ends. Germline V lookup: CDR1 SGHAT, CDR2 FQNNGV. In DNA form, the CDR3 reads TGTGCCAGCAGCTTAGGGGAGCGCGGCGAGCAGTACTTC. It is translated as CASSLGERGEQYF.

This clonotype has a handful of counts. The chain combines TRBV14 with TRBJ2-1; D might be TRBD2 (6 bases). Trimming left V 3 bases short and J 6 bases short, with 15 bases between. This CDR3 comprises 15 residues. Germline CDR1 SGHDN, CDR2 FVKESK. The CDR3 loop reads CASSQGRLGGNEQFF. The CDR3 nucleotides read TGTGCCAGCAGCCAGGGCAGGTTGGGGGGCAATGAGCAGTTCTTC.

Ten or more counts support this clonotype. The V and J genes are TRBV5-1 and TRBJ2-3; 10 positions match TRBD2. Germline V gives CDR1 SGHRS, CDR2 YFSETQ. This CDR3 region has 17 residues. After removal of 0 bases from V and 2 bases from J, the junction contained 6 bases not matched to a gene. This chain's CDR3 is CASSLAGSGGYTDTQYF. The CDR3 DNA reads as TGCGCCAGCAGCTTGGCCGGTAGCGGGGGGTACACAGATACGCAGTATTTT.

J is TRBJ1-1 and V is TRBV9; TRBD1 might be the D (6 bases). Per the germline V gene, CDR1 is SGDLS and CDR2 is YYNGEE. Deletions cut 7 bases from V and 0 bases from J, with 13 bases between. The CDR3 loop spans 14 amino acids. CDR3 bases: TGTGCCAGCGGGGACACGACTTTGAACACTGAAGCTTTCTTT. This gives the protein CASGDTTLNTEAFF.

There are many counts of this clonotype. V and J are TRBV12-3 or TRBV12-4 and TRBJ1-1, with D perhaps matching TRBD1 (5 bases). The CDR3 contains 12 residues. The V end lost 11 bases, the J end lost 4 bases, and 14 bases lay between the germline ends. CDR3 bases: TGTGCCGACTGCGCCGGGGGCACTGAAGCTTTCTTT. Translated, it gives CADCAGGTEAFF.

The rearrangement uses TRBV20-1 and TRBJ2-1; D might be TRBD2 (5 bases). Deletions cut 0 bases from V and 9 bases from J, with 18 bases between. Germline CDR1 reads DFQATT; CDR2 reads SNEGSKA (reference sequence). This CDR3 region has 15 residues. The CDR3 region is CSARDRGISAGEQFF. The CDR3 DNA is TGCAGTGCTAGAGATCGTGGGATAAGTGCGGGTGAGCAGTTCTTC.

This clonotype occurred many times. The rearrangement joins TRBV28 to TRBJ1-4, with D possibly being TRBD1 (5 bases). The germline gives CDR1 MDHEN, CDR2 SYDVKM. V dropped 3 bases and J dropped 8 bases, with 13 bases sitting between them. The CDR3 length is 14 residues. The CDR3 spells CASSLGGKGEKLFF. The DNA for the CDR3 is TGTGCCAGCAGTTTGGGGGGGAAGGGGGAAAAACTGTTTTTT.

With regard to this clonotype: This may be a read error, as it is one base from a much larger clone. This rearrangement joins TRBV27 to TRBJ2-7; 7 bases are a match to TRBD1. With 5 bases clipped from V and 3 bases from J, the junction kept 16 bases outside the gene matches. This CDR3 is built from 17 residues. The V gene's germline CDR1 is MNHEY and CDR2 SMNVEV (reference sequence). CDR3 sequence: CASSVPDRAIGGYEQYF. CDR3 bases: TGTGCCAGCAGTGTCCCAGACAGGGCAATAGGTGGCTACGAGCAGTACTTC.